This T cell receptor beta chain stems from a study of read filtering for tumor transcriptome and immune sequencing. Study-wide results and limits: Single-read clonotypes: roughly 80% of IR-seq clonotypes (roughly 3.5% of reads), more than 70% of RNA-seq clonotypes (under 50% of reads). Sorted CD138-negative bone marrow cells were not purified T cells.

V lost 1 base and J lost 4; bases outside the gene matches: 5. Per the germline V gene, CDR1 is SGHAT and CDR2 is FQNNGV. The CDR3 totals 15 residues. This library used around 400 ng RNA and molecular barcoded adaptors spanning alpha/delta and beta/gamma chains. A single record per CDR3 protein comes from TCRdb applying MiXCR to the reads. This sample has fewer than 30,000 distinct CDR3 sequences; about 20% occur once, and the top ten carry 40% to 55%. A remark on this clonotype: As yet, its antigen is unknown.

This clonotype was obtained from a donor aged 40 or over with multiple myeloma. What was sequenced was a population of CD138-negative cells sorted from bone marrow. The J gene is TRBJ2-5, the V gene TRBV11-2, with 8 bases that match TRBD1. CDR3 region: CASSLVDRVGETQYF. CDR3 coding DNA: TGTGCCAGCAGCTTAGTGGACAGGGTTGGAGAGACCCAGTACTTC.